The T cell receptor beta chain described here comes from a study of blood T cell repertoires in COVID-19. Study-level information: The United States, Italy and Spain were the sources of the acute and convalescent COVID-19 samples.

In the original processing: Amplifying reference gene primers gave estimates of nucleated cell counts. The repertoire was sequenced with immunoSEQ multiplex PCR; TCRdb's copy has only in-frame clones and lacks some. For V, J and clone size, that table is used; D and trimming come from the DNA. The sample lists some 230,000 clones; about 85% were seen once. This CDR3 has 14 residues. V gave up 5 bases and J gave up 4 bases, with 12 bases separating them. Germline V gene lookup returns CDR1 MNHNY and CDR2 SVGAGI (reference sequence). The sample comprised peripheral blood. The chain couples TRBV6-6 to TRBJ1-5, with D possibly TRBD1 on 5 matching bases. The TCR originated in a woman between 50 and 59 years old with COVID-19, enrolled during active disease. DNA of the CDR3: TGTGCCAGCAGTAAGGACACCCAAAATCAGCCCCAGCATTTT. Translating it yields CASSKDTQNQPQHF.